This T cell receptor beta chain is from a study of T cells after yellow fever vaccination (dated by TCRdb to between 2018 and 2021). A note on the overall study: Libraries from fractions with low cell numbers were prepared with the SMART-Seq v4 Ultra Low Input RNA kit. To track T-cell clones before and after primary and booster YFV17D yellow fever vaccination, bulk TCR alpha and beta repertoires were sequenced longitudinally. Two healthy male donors, one aged 18 to 29 and one aged 30 to 40 years, made up the cohort. Blood was drawn at multiple timepoints before and after primary and secondary immunization, with bulk PBMC replicates and cell subsets isolated. Overall results and qualifications from the work: A small fraction of clonotypes appeared in both the CD4 and CD8 compartments, likely as a result of convergent recombination. The secondary T-cell response was weaker than the primary response but faster, peaking on day 5 instead of day 15. Most clones expanded after primary vaccination were re-detected after the booster (around 96% of CD4 and approximately 89% of CD8), suggesting broad memory maintenance. Because abundant contaminating clonotypes from the bulk population could be contained in FACS-sorted repertoires, computational filtering was required. Because the study included only a couple of donors, the extent to which the findings can be generalized is limited.

Reading the germline V gene gives CDR1 MDHEN and CDR2 SYDVKM. Trimming costs V 2 bases and J 7 bases, and their ends lie 13 bases apart. The CDR3, from cysteine to phenylalanine, totals 14 residues. The kept DNA is CDR3 alone, 42 bases in frame from the first base. This clonotype was found a few times. This clone's antigen is unknown. The sample holds no much larger clone one base away, and base qualities are not on file. The sample's treatment or condition label, decoded: live attenuated yellow fever vaccine strain. At every blood-draw timepoint, two biological replicates of bulk PBMCs were collected. A standard Ficoll-Paque protocol was used to isolate PBMCs from peripheral blood. RNA was extracted with TriZol from bulk PBMCs, CD4 and CD8 fractions, and dextramer-positive and dextramer-negative fractions. TCR cDNA was synthesized by 5'RACE template switching, which introduced a universal primer site and unique molecular identifiers. cDNA synthesis was primed from both the TCR alpha and TCR beta constant segments. Two PCR steps were used to amplify libraries, with sample barcodes and sequencing adapters being added in the second step. Libraries were sequenced on Illumina HiSeq 2500 (2x100 bp) or NovaSeq (2x150 bp). The original pipeline was this. MIGEC was used to demultiplex reads and collapse the reads into UMI consensus sequences, and MiXCR was used for V(D)J alignment. Using edgeR on replicate PBMC samples, clonotypes were called vaccine-responding if FDR was below 0.01 and the log2 fold change was above 5 up to day 15. Bulk clonotypes were assigned CD4 or CD8 identity according to which sequenced CD4 or CD8 repertoire held them at higher abundance. TCRdb trimmed public reads at Q25 via fastp, called clones via MiXCR and kept in-frame beta chains. Each CDR3 protein gets just one entry, which takes the most common genes and DNA from the rows behind it. The authors' filters were not applied to this entry. The sample table shows hundreds of thousands of distinct CDR3 sequences, and about 13% are seen once. The top ten constitute roughly an eighth of the sample.

This receptor was taken from a man in his thirties or forties who received the YFV17D yellow fever vaccine. This chain joins TRBV28 to TRBJ2-3; the D assignment is uncertain and may be TRBD1 or TRBD2, with 6 bases supporting each. The starting material was PBMCs, obtained on the day of the yellow fever booster vaccination. The CDR3 reads CASSLLGGRNTQYF. Here is the DNA: TGTGCCAGCAGTTTACTTGGGGGGCGGAATACGCAGTATTTT. The full variable domain, with segments outside the CDR3 supplied by the reference TRBV28 and TRBJ2-3 proteins, appears as DVKVTQSSRYLVKRTGEKVFLECVQDMDHENMFWYRQDPGLGLRLIYFSYDVKMKEKGDIPEGYSVSREKKERFSLILESASTNQTSMYLCASSLLGGRNTQYFGPGTRLTVL.